Below, 22 T cell receptor beta chains from the same sample are listed, as sequenced in a study of shared clonotypes between healthy human individuals. Assay: immunoSEQ multiplex PCR; the TCRdb copy retains only in-frame clones and omits some. The top ten hold more than 0.35% of the sample, which has about 2.4 million clones, 80% to 95% seen once. Sequenced sample: naive CD4+ T cells from PBMCs. Subset: CD45RA+ positively selected. These receptors were taken from a man aged 18 to 30 in good health. Some clones in this sample may be carry-over from other donors' samples.

This clone appeared a single time. V usage is TRBV7-8 and J usage is TRBJ2-7; 8 bases fit TRBD2. In germline, CDR1 is SGHVS, CDR2 FQNEAQ. CDR3 length: 14 residues. Trimming removed 5 bases from V and 6 bases from J; junction bases left unmatched: 9. DNA for the CDR3: TGTGCCAGCAGCCTACTAGCGGACGAGTTCGAGCAGTACTTC. Protein: CASSLLADEFEQYF.

The chain recombines TRBV27 with TRBJ1-2; 8 bases are a match to TRBD1. The CDR3 is 16 residues long. Germline loops: CDR1 MNHEY, CDR2 SMNVEV (reference sequence). J lost 5 bases, V lost 4 bases, and 12 bases had no gene match. The CDR3 reads CASSSALSGGGYGYTF. CDR3 coding DNA: TGTGCCAGCAGTTCGGCCTTATCAGGGGGCGGGTATGGCTACACCTTC.

V is TRBV7-2 and J is TRBJ2-1; TRBD2 agrees at 13 bases. This CDR3 has 18 amino acids. V lost 5 bases, J lost 9 bases, and 16 bases stayed unmatched. Germline assignment: CDR1 SGHTA and CDR2 FQGNSA. In DNA, the CDR3 is TGTGCCAGCAGCCAAGACCCCTCAGGACTAGCGGGAGTGGTTGAGCAGTTCTTC. This translates into CASSQDPSGLAGVVEQFF. The full variable domain, rest sourced from reference TRBV7-2 and TRBJ2-1, is GAGVSQSPSNKVTEKGKDVELRCDPISGHTALYWYRQSLGQGLEFLIYFQGNSAPDKSGLPSDRFSAERTGGSVSTLTIQRTQQEDSAVYLCASSQDPSGLAGVVEQFFGPGTRLTVL.

CDR3 residues: CASSLVGTISSYNEQFF. The CDR3 nucleotides read TGTGCCAGCAGCTTAGTAGGGACAATCTCCTCCTACAATGAGCAGTTCTTC. V gene TRBV7-2 combines with J gene TRBJ2-1; D possibly corresponds to TRBD1 (6 bases). CDR1 and CDR2 (germline): SGHTA, FQGNSA. There are 17 residues in the CDR3. The germline V and J ends were trimmed by 1 base and 0 bases, with 13 bases remaining between them.

The chain is built from TRBV5-1 and TRBJ1-1; TRBD1 is a possible D gene (6 bases). The CDR3 contains 16 residues. Trimming took off 5 bases at V and 6 bases at J, with 23 bases between the two ends. Looked up from germline, CDR1 is SGHRS and CDR2 is YFSETQ. The CDR3 bases are TGCGCCAGCAGTCCATCCGGAATTACAGGGTACGCTGAAGCTTTCTTT. Protein product: CASSPSGITGYAEAFF. The entire variable domain, with the rest obtained from reference TRBV5-1 and TRBJ1-1, is as follows: KAGVTQTPRYLIKTRGQQVTLSCSPISGHRSVSWYQQTPGQGLQFLFEYFSETQRNKGNFPGRFSGRQFSNSRSEMNVSTLELGDSALYLCASSPSGITGYAEAFFGQGTRLTVV.

The genes are TRBV7-9 and TRBJ2-1; 13 nucleotides align to TRBD2. V trimming: 5 bases; J trimming: 4 bases; junction bases outside the gene matches: 5. Germline V lookup: CDR1 SEHNR, CDR2 FQNEAQ (reference sequence). The CDR3 runs to 16 residues. The CDR3 nucleotides are TGTGCCAGCAGCGATAAGACTAGCGGGGGGTACAATGAGCAGTTCTTC. Protein product: CASSDKTSGGYNEQFF.

The genes are TRBV6-1 and TRBJ2-5; tentative D call: TRBD1 (5 bases). V was shortened by 7 bases and J by 1 base, with 10 bases between the two germline ends. The CDR3 is made up of 13 amino acids. The germline CDR1 and CDR2 sequences are MNHNS and SASEGT. As DNA, the CDR3 is TGTGCCAGCAATGATCAGGGCCAAGAGACCCAGTACTTC. Protein sequence: CASNDQGQETQYF.

The count of this clone is one. This sequence joins TRBV7-9 and TRBJ2-2; D is uncertain. CDR1 is SEHNR and CDR2 is FQNEAQ in the germline V gene (reference sequence). The V gene lost 1 base and the J gene lost 3 bases, with 6 bases spanning the gap. The length of the CDR3 is 14 residues. The CDR3 sequence is CASSLVPYTGELFF. Here the CDR3 DNA reads TGTGCCAGCAGCTTAGTTCCCTACACCGGGGAGCTGTTTTTT.

V gene TRBV12-2 combines with J gene TRBJ2-1. TRBV12-2 is a pseudogene segment. The CDR3 runs 20 residues. The CDR3 reads CASRSPRRMRGGSDPDEQFF. The CDR3 DNA reads TGTGCAAGTCGCTCGCCGCGTCGTATGAGGGGCGGGTCCGACCCAGATGAGCAGTTCTTC.

The chain joins TRBV7-2 to TRBJ2-1; TRBD2 matches at 7 bases. Germline V gives CDR1 SGHTA, CDR2 FQGNSA. J lost 3 bases, V lost 0 bases, and 2 bases had no gene match. The CDR3 sequence is 15 residues long. CDR3: CASSLAGGDYNEQFF. The DNA of the CDR3 is TGTGCCAGCAGCTTAGCGGGAGGGGACTACAATGAGCAGTTCTTC.

The chain has TRBV29-1 and TRBJ1-1; D remains ambiguous. CDR1 is SQVTM, CDR2 ANQGSEA, per germline. Trimming cost V 5 bases and J 1 base, with 11 bases left between them. CDR3 length equals 13 residues. CDR3 sequence: CSVIVQSNTEAFF. The CDR3 DNA follows: TGCAGCGTTATTGTTCAGTCGAACACTGAAGCTTTCTTT.

V is TRBV5-4 and J is TRBJ1-1, with no clear D. CDR3 length equals 14 residues. V shed 1 base and J shed 0 bases, with 7 bases lying between them. The germline gives CDR1 SGHNT, CDR2 YYREEE (reference sequence). CDR3 sequence reads: CASSLYRVNTEAFF. CDR3 DNA sequence: TGTGCCAGCAGCTTGTATCGGGTGAACACTGAAGCTTTCTTT.

The chain has TRBV28 and TRBJ1-1; no clear D. Per the germline V gene, CDR1 is MDHEN and CDR2 is SYDVKM. The CDR3 runs to 13 residues. With 3 bases removed from V and 7 bases from J, the gap between germline ends came to 12 bases. CDR3 residues: CASSLTRSGEAFF. As DNA, the CDR3 is TGTGCCAGCAGTTTGACCAGGAGCGGTGAAGCTTTCTTT.

The rearrangement uses TRBV7-9 and TRBJ1-2, with D maybe TRBD1 (5 bases). CDR3 length equals 13 residues. The V gene lost 3 bases and the J gene lost 7 bases, with 12 bases spanning the gap. Germline values: CDR1 SEHNR, CDR2 FQNEAQ (reference sequence). CDR3 coding DNA: TGTGCCAGCAGCTTCATGGGAGACAGTGGCTACACCTTC. Protein sequence: CASSFMGDSGYTF.

The chain uses TRBV11-2 and TRBJ2-5, with 8 bases matching TRBD1. Germline CDR1 reads SGHAT; CDR2 reads FQNNGV. V gave up 5 bases and J gave up 4 bases; unmatched junction bases: 18. The CDR3 spans 18 residues. This chain's CDR3 is CASSPTRVGTGNRETQYF. As DNA, the CDR3 is TGTGCCAGCAGCCCAACCCGAGTTGGGACAGGCAATAGAGAGACCCAGTACTTC.

The CDR3 DNA reads TGCGCCAGCAGCCGACTCAACAGGGATGAAAAACTGTTTTTT. It encodes CASSRLNRDEKLFF. The chain carries TRBV5-1 and TRBJ1-4; D is perhaps TRBD1 (6 bases). Germline V gene sequence: CDR1 SGHRS, CDR2 YFSETQ. The CDR3 runs to 14 residues. The V end lost 4 bases, the J end lost 6 bases, and 13 bases lay between the germline ends.

Points on this clone: This sample also contains other DNA sequences that code for the same CDR3. The chain links TRBV27 to TRBJ2-7, with D possibly being TRBD1 (5 bases). Per the germline V gene, CDR1 is MNHEY and CDR2 is SMNVEV (reference sequence). The V end lost 2 bases, the J end lost 4 bases, and 9 bases lay between the germline ends. This CDR3 contains 13 residues. For the CDR3, the DNA is TGTGCCAGCAGTTTAGGCAGGGTTTACGAGCAGTACTTC. This sequence encodes CASSLGRVYEQYF.

V gene TRBV18 combines with J gene TRBJ2-1; a possible D gene is TRBD2 (5 bases). With 3 bases removed from V and 3 bases from J, the gap between germline ends came to 12 bases. The CDR3 is made up of 15 amino acids. From germline, CDR1 is KGHSH and CDR2 LQKENI. CDR3 nucleotide sequence: TGTGCCAGCTCACCGTCAACGGGAATCTACAATGAGCAGTTCTTC. As protein: CASSPSTGIYNEQFF.

V gene TRBV27 combines with J gene TRBJ2-3, with 8 bases that match TRBD2. CDR3 size: 14 residues. Germline CDR1 is MNHEY and CDR2 is SMNVEV (reference sequence). The junction had 9 bases not matched to a gene; V was cut back by 11 bases and J by 2 bases. In nucleotides, the CDR3 is TGTGCCGCCAACTCAGCGGGAGACACAGATACGCAGTATTTT. This codes for CAANSAGDTDTQYF.

This clone was detected only once. V is TRBV6-5 and J is TRBJ2-7; no reliable D call. Deletions cut 11 bases from V and 3 bases from J, with 2 bases between. The CDR3 length is 8 residues. Germline V lookup: CDR1 MNHEY, CDR2 SVGAGI. CDR3 amino acids: CAGYEQYF. In DNA, the CDR3 is TGTGCCGGCTACGAGCAGTACTTC.

The chain recombines TRBV5-1 with TRBJ2-7, with TRBD2 matching 11 bases. Germline V gene sequence: CDR1 SGHRS, CDR2 YFSETQ. There are 16 residues in the CDR3. The V gene end was trimmed by 3 bases and the J gene end by 5 bases; junction bases not matched to a gene: 10. CDR3 sequence (DNA): TGCGCCAGCAGCTCCTTTACTAGCGGGAGTGCTCACGAGCAGTACTTC. Its translation: CASSSFTSGSAHEQYF.

This clone was recorded once. The chain combines TRBV28 with TRBJ1-2; TRBD1 aligns across 8 bases. From germline, CDR1 is MDHEN and CDR2 SYDVKM. The trim removed 7 bases at V and 4 bases at J, leaving 5 bases unmatched. The CDR3 consists of 13 residues. The CDR3 coding sequence is TGTGCCAGCACCCACGGGACAGGCTATGGCTACACCTTC. This gives the protein CASTHGTGYGYTF.